The rows below give T cell receptor beta chains drawn from one sample of a study of T cell changes during pregnancy in multiple sclerosis. The data were produced by immunoSEQ multiplex PCR, yet TCRdb's version contains in-frame clones alone and is incomplete. The data contain about 41,000 clones, around nine tenths of them singletons. This material consisted of peripheral blood, taken in the first trimester of pregnancy. Receptors were obtained from a female donor in good health, enrolled as a control in a pregnancy study. Both conserved end residues are part of each CDR3. Each record gives: D gene, clone size, V gene, J gene, CDR3 protein, CDR3 DNA. A D gene is named only where the DNA matches it firmly. Size is stated for part of the rows, as once, few or many counts, or as a class when the clone is expanded.

d_call: NA; clone_size: once; v_call: TRBV12-1; j_call: TRBJ2-1; cdr3_aa: CASSPGDRGIYNEQFF; cdr3_nt: TGTGCCAGCAGCCCCGGAGACAGGGGGATCTACAATGAGCAGTTCTTC
d_call: NA; clone_size: NA; v_call: TRBV29-1; j_call: TRBJ1-1; cdr3_aa: CSVRTGVSTEAFF; cdr3_nt: TGCAGCGTGCGTACGGGGGTGAGCACTGAAGCTTTCTTT
d_call: TRBD1; clone_size: NA; v_call: TRBV7-3; j_call: TRBJ1-1; cdr3_aa: CASSQGQGVTEAFF; cdr3_nt: TGTGCCAGCAGCCAGGGACAGGGGGTCACTGAAGCTTTCTTT
d_call: TRBD1; clone_size: once; v_call: TRBV7-2; j_call: TRBJ1-5; cdr3_aa: CASSYNRGYNQPQHF; cdr3_nt: TGTGCCAGCAGTTATAACAGGGGGTATAATCAGCCCCAGCATTTT
d_call: NA; clone_size: medium-sized; v_call: TRBV7-3; j_call: TRBJ1-1; cdr3_aa: CASPPRQISEAFF; cdr3_nt: TGTGCCAGTCCCCCGAGGCAGATCTCTGAAGCTTTCTTT
d_call: NA; clone_size: NA; v_call: TRBV6-1; j_call: TRBJ1-3; cdr3_aa: CASSEWWTRRNTIYF; cdr3_nt: TGTGCCAGCAGTGAATGGTGGACTCGTAGAAACACCATATATTTT
d_call: NA; clone_size: NA; v_call: TRBV27; j_call: TRBJ2-6; cdr3_aa: CASSSRGRDGANVLTF; cdr3_nt: TGTGCCAGCAGTTCCAGGGGACGGGACGGGGCCAACGTCCTGACTTTC
d_call: TRBD1; clone_size: once; v_call: TRBV15; j_call: TRBJ1-2; cdr3_aa: CATSSAGTGYGYTF; cdr3_nt: TGTGCCACCAGCAGTGCCGGGACAGGCTATGGCTACACCTTC
d_call: NA; clone_size: NA; v_call: TRBV9; j_call: TRBJ2-1; cdr3_aa: CVATNRGPKGYNEQFF; cdr3_nt: TGTGTCGCGACTAACAGAGGCCCTAAGGGATACAATGAGCAGTTCTTC
d_call: TRBD2; clone_size: NA; v_call: TRBV9; j_call: TRBJ2-3; cdr3_aa: CASSFRTSGDITDTQYF; cdr3_nt: TGTGCCAGCAGCTTTCGGACTAGCGGGGATATCACAGATACGCAGTATTTT
d_call: NA; clone_size: NA; v_call: TRBV30; j_call: TRBJ2-5; cdr3_aa: CAWNRGGGTQYF; cdr3_nt: TGTGCCTGGAATAGGGGGGGAGGGACCCAGTACTTC
d_call: NA; clone_size: NA; v_call: TRBV28; j_call: TRBJ1-1; cdr3_aa: CASSLHAVTNTEAFF; cdr3_nt: TGTGCCAGCAGTTTGCACGCAGTTACGAACACTGAAGCTTTCTTT
d_call: TRBD2; clone_size: NA; v_call: TRBV7-9; j_call: TRBJ2-5; cdr3_aa: CASSLAPLAGGQETQYF; cdr3_nt: TGTGCCAGCAGCTTAGCTCCTCTAGCGGGGGGCCAAGAGACCCAGTACTTC
d_call: NA; clone_size: NA; v_call: TRBV6-1; j_call: TRBJ2-6; cdr3_aa: CASSGDILSGANVLTF; cdr3_nt: TGTGCCAGCAGTGGTGACATACTCTCTGGGGCCAACGTCCTGACTTTC
d_call: NA; clone_size: NA; v_call: TRBV4-1; j_call: TRBJ2-2; cdr3_aa: CASSQDRVRSRELFF; cdr3_nt: TGCGCCAGCAGCCAAGATCGAGTGCGGTCCAGGGAGCTGTTTTTT
d_call: NA; clone_size: NA; v_call: TRBV19; j_call: TRBJ2-3; cdr3_aa: CASSILGQPDTDTQYF; cdr3_nt: TGTGCCAGTAGTATTTTAGGACAGCCTGACACAGATACGCAGTATTTT
d_call: NA; clone_size: NA; v_call: TRBV19; j_call: TRBJ1-1; cdr3_aa: CASMHWGGDTEAFF; cdr3_nt: TGTGCCAGTATGCACTGGGGGGGGGACACTGAAGCTTTCTTT
d_call: NA; clone_size: NA; v_call: TRBV9; j_call: TRBJ1-5; cdr3_aa: CASSPRGQGDQPQHF; cdr3_nt: TGTGCCAGCAGCCCCAGAGGGCAAGGCGATCAGCCCCAGCATTTT
d_call: NA; clone_size: NA; v_call: TRBV18; j_call: TRBJ1-1; cdr3_aa: CASSPAAGGGTEAFF; cdr3_nt: TGTGCCAGCTCACCCGCCGCGGGCGGGGGCACTGAAGCTTTCTTT
d_call: TRBD1; clone_size: NA; v_call: TRBV30; j_call: TRBJ1-4; cdr3_aa: CAWSRDRGGTNEKLFF; cdr3_nt: TGTGCCTGGAGCCGGGACAGGGGGGGGACTAATGAAAAACTGTTTTTT
d_call: TRBD1; clone_size: NA; v_call: TRBV9; j_call: TRBJ1-6; cdr3_aa: CASGEGQNNSPLHF; cdr3_nt: TGTGCCAGCGGCGAGGGACAGAATAATTCACCCCTCCACTTT
d_call: NA; clone_size: NA; v_call: TRBV4-2; j_call: TRBJ2-7; cdr3_aa: CASSQDDSAYEQYF; cdr3_nt: TGTGCCAGCAGCCAAGACGACTCCGCCTACGAGCAGTACTTC
d_call: NA; clone_size: NA; v_call: TRBV5-4; j_call: TRBJ1-2; cdr3_aa: CASSDGRTNYGYTF; cdr3_nt: TGTGCCAGCAGTGATGGGCGAACTAACTATGGCTACACCTTC
d_call: NA; clone_size: NA; v_call: TRBV7-9; j_call: TRBJ1-1; cdr3_aa: CASSPLPGLNTEAFF; cdr3_nt: TGTGCCAGCAGCCCATTACCAGGGCTGAACACTGAAGCTTTCTTT
d_call: NA; clone_size: once; v_call: TRBV27; j_call: TRBJ1-2; cdr3_aa: CASSSDSFNYGYTF; cdr3_nt: TGTGCCAGCAGTTCGGACAGCTTTAACTATGGCTACACCTTC
d_call: TRBD1; clone_size: NA; v_call: TRBV7-8; j_call: TRBJ1-4; cdr3_aa: CASSLHGGTDINEKLFF; cdr3_nt: TGTGCCAGCAGCTTACACGGTGGGACAGATATAAATGAAAAACTGTTTTTT
d_call: NA; clone_size: NA; v_call: TRBV7-6; j_call: TRBJ2-1; cdr3_aa: CASSLEGKGRLVAGNEQFF; cdr3_nt: TGTGCCAGCAGCTTAGAAGGAAAAGGACGCCTGGTGGCAGGGAATGAGCAGTTCTTC
d_call: TRBD1; clone_size: NA; v_call: TRBV6-5; j_call: TRBJ1-6; cdr3_aa: CASSYDRAHNSPLHF; cdr3_nt: TGTGCCAGCAGTTACGACAGGGCCCATAATTCACCCCTCCACTTT
d_call: TRBD1; clone_size: NA; v_call: TRBV28; j_call: TRBJ2-3; cdr3_aa: CASSVTGGVTDTQYF; cdr3_nt: TGTGCCAGCAGTGTGACAGGGGGGGTCACAGATACGCAGTATTTT
d_call: TRBD2; clone_size: NA; v_call: TRBV18; j_call: TRBJ2-5; cdr3_aa: CASSRGGPETQYF; cdr3_nt: TGTGCCAGCTCACGGGGGGGTCCTGAGACCCAGTACTTC
d_call: TRBD2; clone_size: NA; v_call: TRBV9; j_call: TRBJ2-1; cdr3_aa: CASSEASGGAYEQFF; cdr3_nt: TGTGCCAGCAGCGAGGCTAGCGGGGGGGCGTATGAGCAGTTCTTC
d_call: NA; clone_size: once; v_call: TRBV7-2; j_call: TRBJ2-5; cdr3_aa: CASSVLEGETQYF; cdr3_nt: TGTGCCAGCAGCGTCCTCGAGGGAGAGACCCAGTACTTC
d_call: NA; clone_size: few; v_call: TRBV27; j_call: TRBJ1-6; cdr3_aa: CASKLLRQTNSPLHF; cdr3_nt: TGTGCCAGCAAATTGCTCCGACAGACTAATTCACCCCTCCACTTT
d_call: NA; clone_size: NA; v_call: TRBV5-1; j_call: TRBJ2-3; cdr3_aa: CASSLGIGGVDTQYF; cdr3_nt: TGCGCCAGCAGCTTGGGTATAGGGGGAGTGGATACGCAGTATTTT
d_call: NA; clone_size: NA; v_call: TRBV4-1; j_call: TRBJ1-5; cdr3_aa: CASSQDRPGHEEQPQHF; cdr3_nt: TGCGCCAGCAGCCAAGATCGCCCGGGACACGAGGAGCAGCCCCAGCATTTT
d_call: NA; clone_size: NA; v_call: TRBV6-4; j_call: TRBJ1-6; cdr3_aa: CASSDSKGDNSPLHF; cdr3_nt: TGTGCCAGCAGCGACTCGAAAGGGGATAATTCACCCCTCCACTTT
d_call: NA; clone_size: NA; v_call: TRBV5-1; j_call: TRBJ2-7; cdr3_aa: CASSLRQDPSYEQYF; cdr3_nt: TGCGCCAGCAGCTTGAGACAGGACCCCTCCTACGAGCAGTACTTC
d_call: NA; clone_size: once; v_call: TRBV19; j_call: TRBJ2-7; cdr3_aa: CASSGRGQLYEQYF; cdr3_nt: TGTGCCAGTAGTGGCAGGGGCCAACTCTACGAGCAGTACTTC
d_call: TRBD2; clone_size: NA; v_call: TRBV6-1; j_call: TRBJ2-7; cdr3_aa: CASSERTSGAPHEQYF; cdr3_nt: TGTGCCAGCAGTGAGCGGACTAGCGGGGCCCCCCACGAGCAGTACTTC
d_call: NA; clone_size: NA; v_call: TRBV5-1; j_call: TRBJ1-2; cdr3_aa: CASSLVPGEGGYTF; cdr3_nt: TGCGCCAGCAGCTTGGTACCGGGGGAGGGAGGCTACACCTTC
d_call: TRBD2; clone_size: NA; v_call: TRBV6-5; j_call: TRBJ2-5; cdr3_aa: CASSSAGGGQETQYF; cdr3_nt: TGTGCCAGCAGTTCCGCCGGGGGGGGGCAAGAGACCCAGTACTTC
d_call: NA; clone_size: NA; v_call: TRBV29-1; j_call: TRBJ2-7; cdr3_aa: CSVLTPGAAVGEQYF; cdr3_nt: TGCAGCGTTCTCACGCCAGGGGCGGCTGTGGGCGAGCAGTACTTC
d_call: TRBD1; clone_size: NA; v_call: TRBV7-9; j_call: TRBJ2-7; cdr3_aa: CASSKFDRDPSYEQYF; cdr3_nt: TGTGCCAGCAGTAAATTCGACAGGGACCCCTCCTACGAGCAGTACTTC
d_call: TRBD1; clone_size: once; v_call: TRBV6-1; j_call: TRBJ2-1; cdr3_aa: CASSEIPGQGLNEQFF; cdr3_nt: TGTGCCAGCAGTGAAATCCCGGGACAGGGCCTCAATGAGCAGTTCTTC
d_call: NA; clone_size: NA; v_call: TRBV6-6; j_call: TRBJ2-5; cdr3_aa: CASSPTSSWETQYF; cdr3_nt: TGTGCCAGCAGTCCCACTAGCAGCTGGGAGACCCAGTACTTC
d_call: NA; clone_size: NA; v_call: TRBV25-1; j_call: TRBJ1-1; cdr3_aa: CASSDTVHVGYTEAFF; cdr3_nt: TGTGCCAGCAGTGACACCGTGCATGTGGGCTACACTGAAGCTTTCTTT
d_call: NA; clone_size: once; v_call: TRBV19; j_call: TRBJ2-5; cdr3_aa: CASTGGGAETQYF; cdr3_nt: TGTGCCAGTACTGGAGGGGGGGCAGAGACCCAGTACTTC
d_call: TRBD1; clone_size: NA; v_call: TRBV25-1; j_call: TRBJ1-2; cdr3_aa: CASSESGQGDYGYTF; cdr3_nt: TGTGCCAGCAGTGAATCCGGACAGGGCGACTATGGCTACACCTTC
d_call: TRBD1; clone_size: NA; v_call: TRBV2; j_call: TRBJ1-3; cdr3_aa: CASRDRARRNTIYF; cdr3_nt: TGTGCCAGCAGGGACAGGGCAAGGCGAAACACCATATATTTT
d_call: TRBD2; clone_size: NA; v_call: TRBV7-2; j_call: TRBJ2-5; cdr3_aa: CASSRGLGQQYF; cdr3_nt: TGTGCCAGCAGCCGCGGACTAGGTCAGCAGTACTTC
d_call: NA; clone_size: NA; v_call: TRBV19; j_call: TRBJ1-1; cdr3_aa: CASRRDTLGTEAFF; cdr3_nt: TGTGCCAGTAGAAGGGACACCTTGGGCACTGAAGCTTTCTTT
d_call: NA; clone_size: NA; v_call: TRBV6-6; j_call: TRBJ1-6; cdr3_aa: CASGGVNSPLHF; cdr3_nt: TGTGCCAGCGGGGGGGTGAATTCACCCCTCCACTTT
d_call: TRBD1; clone_size: NA; v_call: TRBV5-5; j_call: TRBJ1-2; cdr3_aa: CASTRRDSAGYGYTF; cdr3_nt: TGTGCCAGCACCCGCCGGGACAGCGCTGGGTATGGCTACACCTTC
d_call: TRBD2; clone_size: NA; v_call: TRBV6-5; j_call: TRBJ2-7; cdr3_aa: CASSSPTSGFSYEQYF; cdr3_nt: TGTGCCAGCAGTTCCCCGACTAGCGGATTCTCCTACGAGCAGTACTTC
d_call: NA; clone_size: NA; v_call: TRBV25-1; j_call: TRBJ2-2; cdr3_aa: CASSRLGDTGELFF; cdr3_nt: TGTGCCAGCAGCCGCCTAGGGGACACCGGGGAGCTGTTTTTT
d_call: TRBD2; clone_size: NA; v_call: TRBV6-5; j_call: TRBJ2-3; cdr3_aa: CASTKREGGTQYF; cdr3_nt: TGTGCCAGCACAAAGCGGGAGGGAGGCACGCAGTATTTT
d_call: NA; clone_size: NA; v_call: TRBV29-1; j_call: TRBJ2-1; cdr3_aa: CSVEEGHYNEQFF; cdr3_nt: TGCAGCGTTGAAGAGGGACACTACAATGAGCAGTTCTTC
d_call: TRBD2; clone_size: NA; v_call: TRBV5-1; j_call: TRBJ2-3; cdr3_aa: CASSFQRVAGVMNPPPTDTQYF; cdr3_nt: TGCGCCAGCAGCTTCCAGCGGGTAGCGGGGGTGATGAACCCCCCGCCCACAGATACGCAGTATTTT
d_call: NA; clone_size: NA; v_call: TRBV29-1; j_call: TRBJ2-2; cdr3_aa: CSVVSSPSGELFF; cdr3_nt: TGCAGCGTTGTATCCTCTCCCTCCGGGGAGCTGTTTTTT